Below are 25 T cell receptor beta chains sequenced from a single sample in a study of T cells in Graves' hyperthyroidism and ophthalmopathy. What was amplified from RNA transcripts were TCR beta CDR3 regions. HTBI primers were used for first-round RT-PCR of the TCR CDR3. MiXCR, applied by TCRdb to the multiplex PCR reads, yields one record per CDR3 protein. Of approximately 58,000 distinct CDR3 sequences listed, about 50% were seen once; the top ten hold around 11%. The sequenced material came from blood. The receptors stem from a woman younger than 45 with Graves' ophthalmopathy.

This clonotype was seen repeatedly, ten times or more. The genes are TRBV2 and TRBJ2-1; 10 bases are a match to TRBD2. V lost 4 bases and J lost 3; bases outside the gene matches: 6. This CDR3 spans 16 amino acids. Germline V gives CDR1 SNHLY, CDR2 FYNNEI. The CDR3 is CASSASGRLSYNEQFF. CDR3 coding DNA: TGTGCCAGCAGTGCTAGCGGGAGATTGAGCTACAATGAGCAGTTCTTC.

In regard to this clonotype: One end of the junction is discordant with germline, which a read error may explain. The genes are TRBV20-1 and TRBJ2-3; TRBD1 aligns across 12 bases. This CDR3 has 14 residues. Per germline, CDR1 DFQATT and CDR2 SNEGSKA (reference sequence). CDR3 region: CSALGTGGTDTQYF. The CDR3 nucleotides read TGCAGTGCTTTAGGGACAGGGGGCACAGATACGCAGTATTTC.

The chain couples TRBV6-6 to TRBJ1-4; D perhaps matches TRBD1 (6 bases). The CDR3 spans 14 residues. The germline V gene encodes CDR1 MNHNY and CDR2 SVGAGI (reference sequence). V lost 5 bases and J lost 7, with 14 bases in between. CDR3 nucleotides: TGTGCCAGCAGTATAAACAGGGCTGTTGAAAAACTGTTTTTT. This gives the protein CASSINRAVEKLFF.

With respect to this clonotype: Because it lacks the conserved phenylalanine or tryptophan at the end, this CDR3 is likely a read error. In nucleotides, the CDR3 is TGCAGCGTTGCCGGGACAGACTATGTCTACACCCTC. Amino acid sequence: CSVAGTDYVYTL. The V and J genes are TRBV29-1 and TRBJ1-2; 7 bases are a match to TRBD1. The CDR3 has 12 amino acids. The germline V gene encodes CDR1 SQVTM and CDR2 ANQGSEA.

This clonotype showed up many times. This chain joins TRBV11-2 and TRBJ1-2, with TRBD1 matching 7 bases. Germline V CDR1 and CDR2: SGHAT, FQNNGV. CDR3 length: 14 amino acids. V dropped 5 bases and J dropped 4; count of bases not matched to a gene: 7. This CDR3 is CASSQNRGSYGYTF. CDR3 coding DNA: TGTGCCAGCAGCCAGAACAGGGGAAGCTATGGCTACACCTTC.

As to this clonotype: A much more abundant neighbour one base away suggests this may be a read error. V and J are TRBV3-1 and TRBJ2-7, with 7 bases identical to TRBD1. V lost 0 bases, J lost 2 bases, and 16 bases stayed unmatched. The germline gives CDR1 LGHDT, CDR2 YNNKEL (reference sequence). This CDR3 region has 19 residues. CDR3 amino acids: CASSQEPGQTITPAYEQYF. CDR3 DNA: TGTGCCAGCAGCCAAGAACCGGGACAGACGATCACACCCGCCTACGAGCAGTACTTC.

The genes are TRBV20-1 and TRBJ2-7, with 10 bases lining up with TRBD2. CDR3 size: 15 residues. V lost 3 bases and J lost 2; bases outside the gene matches: 7. The V gene's germline CDR1 is DFQATT and CDR2 SNEGSKA (reference sequence). CDR3 DNA: TGCAGTGCTAGTCCAGGGCTAGCGGGGGCCTACGAGCAGTACTTC. This sequence encodes CSASPGLAGAYEQYF.

This chain connects TRBV6-5 to TRBJ2-7; D tentatively reads TRBD1 or TRBD2 (5 bases each). The V end lost 7 bases, the J end lost 4 bases, and 14 bases lay between the germline ends. Germline assignment: CDR1 MNHEY and CDR2 SVGAGI. The length of the CDR3 is 13 residues. This chain's CDR3 is CASKMGRTYEQYF. DNA for the CDR3: TGTGCCAGCAAGATGGGACGAACTTACGAGCAGTACTTC.

The chain has TRBV7-6 and TRBJ2-3; 8 bases line up with TRBD1. This CDR3 is built from 16 residues. Trimming at V came to 1 base and at J to 11 bases, leaving 14 bases not matched to a gene. In germline, CDR1 is SGHVS, CDR2 FNYEAQ. CDR3 amino acids: CASSLVSGQGIYEQYF. The CDR3 DNA follows: TGTGCCAGCAGCTTAGTCTCTGGACAGGGAATCTACGAGCAGTATTTT.

This clonotype has only a few counts. Being one base from a much bigger clone, this may be a read error. This chain links TRBV5-1 with TRBJ1-3; 7 bases line up with TRBD1. From germline, CDR1 is SGHRS and CDR2 YFSETQ. This CDR3 has 15 amino acids. The CDR3 region has the DNA TGCGCCAGCAGCTACCAGACAGGGACTGGAGACACCATATATTTT. Protein product: CASSYQTGTGDTIYF.

This clonotype was detected a few times. The J gene is TRBJ2-5, the V gene TRBV29-1; 9 positions agree with TRBD2. After removal of 7 bases from V and 5 bases from J, the junction contained 8 bases not matched to a gene. CDR3 length: 13 amino acids. Germline loops: CDR1 SQVTM, CDR2 ANQGSEA. Written as DNA, the CDR3 is TGCAGCGCCCAGACTAGCGGCGGGGAGACCCAGTACTTC. Translating it yields CSAQTSGGETQYF.

This clonotype was detected many times. V and J are TRBV5-4 and TRBJ1-2, with D perhaps TRBD1 (6 bases). The CDR3 runs to 15 residues. Per the germline V gene, CDR1 is SGHNT and CDR2 is YYREEE (reference sequence). V was shortened by 4 bases and J by 7 bases, with 20 bases between the two germline ends. As DNA, the CDR3 is TGTGCCAGCAGCCCACCACAGGGACTTTACGCTGGCTACACCTTC. Translating it yields CASSPPQGLYAGYTF. Combining the CDR3 with reference TRBV5-4 and TRBJ1-2 gives the whole variable domain ETGVTQSPTHLIKTRGQQVTLRCSSQSGHNTVSWYQQALGQGPQFIFQYYREEENGRGNFPPRFSGLQFPNYSSELNVNALELDDSALYLCASSPPQGLYAGYTFGSGTRLTVV.

This clonotype was seen ten or more times. The chain employs TRBV5-1 and TRBJ1-5; D remains unclear. The CDR3 sequence is 14 residues long. Germline V gives CDR1 SGHRS, CDR2 YFSETQ. The ends were cut back, 0 bases at V and 0 bases at J, with 4 bases in the middle. CDR3 sequence (DNA): TGCGCCAGCAGCTTGGAAGGTAGCAATCAGCCCCAGCATTTT. It encodes CASSLEGSNQPQHF.

This clonotype appeared many times. The V and J genes are TRBV19 and TRBJ1-3; D call uncertain. This CDR3 comprises 16 residues. V was shortened by 3 bases and J by 4 bases, with 16 bases between the two germline ends. From germline, CDR1 is LNHDA and CDR2 SQIVND (reference sequence). CDR3 in amino acids: CASSIAGWAPGNTIYF. In DNA form, the CDR3 reads TGTGCCAGTAGTATCGCCGGATGGGCTCCGGGAAACACCATATATTTT.

The table lists this clonotype with many counts. The rearrangement links TRBV6-1 to TRBJ2-7; a weak D match, TRBD2 (5 bases). There are 13 residues in the CDR3. Trimming cost V 7 bases and J 2 bases, with 12 bases left between them. Germline assignment: CDR1 MNHNS and CDR2 SASEGT. As DNA, the CDR3 is TGTGCCAGCATAGGGAGAAGCGCCTACGAGCAGTACTTC. Translation: CASIGRSAYEQYF.

This clonotype was seen repeatedly, ten times or more. The chain uses TRBV12-3 or TRBV12-4 and TRBJ1-1, with a possible D match to TRBD1 (5 bases). Trimming took 6 bases from V and 7 from J, leaving 18 bases between them. The CDR3 loop spans 14 amino acids. The CDR3 DNA follows: TGTGCCAGCAGCCTCTCGTCGGGGGTTGGTGAAGCTTTCTTT. It is translated as CASSLSSGVGEAFF.

The J gene is TRBJ2-7, the V gene TRBV9; 7 bases are a match to TRBD2. CDR1 SGDLS and CDR2 YYNGEE come from the germline V gene. The CDR3 consists of 15 residues. V was pared by 3 bases and J by 1 base, with 7 bases of the junction left unmatched. The CDR3 nucleotides read TGTGCCAGCAGCGCGGGACTACCCAATTCCTACGAGCAGTACTTC. Translation: CASSAGLPNSYEQYF.

Notes on this clonotype: It may be a read error: a sequence one base away is much more abundant. DNA for the CDR3: TGTGCCAGCAGTCCGCAAGCACCATACAATGAGCAGTTCTTC. Encoded protein: CASSPQAPYNEQFF. The V call is TRBV27, the J call TRBJ2-1; D unresolved. Trimming shortened V by 5 bases and J by 4 bases, and 12 bases separated the two germline ends. Germline-derived CDR1 and CDR2 are MNHEY and SMNVEV (reference sequence). This CDR3 comprises 14 residues.

In this sample, this clonotype turned up many times. The gene calls are TRBV19 and TRBJ2-5; 10 positions match TRBD1. The CDR3 sequence is 15 residues long. From germline, CDR1 is LNHDA and CDR2 SQIVND (reference sequence). Trimming at V came to 4 bases and at J to 5 bases, leaving 7 bases not matched to a gene. CDR3 nucleotides: TGTGCCAGTAGTAGCCCCAGGACAGGGGGTGAGACCCAGTACTTC. Translated, it gives CASSSPRTGGETQYF.

This clonotype was seen many times. The gene calls are TRBV20-1 and TRBJ2-7; either TRBD1 or TRBD2 may fit D (5 bases each). V was clipped by 4 bases and J by 2 bases, with 27 bases between them. This CDR3 has 18 residues. From germline, CDR1 is DFQATT and CDR2 SNEGSKA (reference sequence). CDR3 amino acids: CSAKDRSRGLARAYEQYF. CDR3 DNA sequence: TGCAGTGCTAAAGATCGGTCTAGAGGGCTTGCCAGGGCCTACGAGCAGTACTTC.

Worth noting for this clonotype: The conserved phenylalanine or tryptophan normally closing the CDR3 is absent here, so this likely arose from a read error. The chain links TRBV10-3 to TRBJ1-2; D is unresolved. The CDR3 has 13 amino acids. The germline CDR1 and CDR2 sequences are ENHRY and SYGVKD. The V and J ends lost 8 bases and 0 bases respectively, with 10 bases between them. CDR3: CAIGRDPNYGYTL. CDR3 DNA: TGTGCCATCGGGCGGGATCCTAACTATGGCTACACCCTC.

Points on this clonotype: An end of the junction does not agree with germline; a read error may underlie this. The rearrangement links TRBV7-7 to TRBJ2-5; weak D call: TRBD1 (5 bases). The length of the CDR3 is 16 residues. The V gene's germline CDR1 is SSHAT and CDR2 FNYEAQ (reference sequence). CDR3 coding DNA: TGTGCTAGCAGCTTAGGTTCTTTGGGCAGGGAAGAGACCCAGTACTTC. Encoded protein: CASSLGSLGREETQYF.

This clonotype came up many times. The genes are TRBV27 and TRBJ1-2; D may be TRBD1 (6 bases). Germline V gene data show CDR1 as MNHEY and CDR2 as SMNVEV (reference sequence). Between the trimmed V and J ends, which lost 5 bases and 7 bases, there was a span of 11 bases. The CDR3 length is 12 residues. CDR3 region: CASSNRGLGYTF. In nucleotides, the CDR3 is TGTGCCAGCAGTAACCGGGGGCTTGGCTACACCTTC.

This clonotype was detected a few times. One junction end disagrees with the germline gene, perhaps due to a read error. The genes are TRBV20-1 and TRBJ2-3; D ambiguous. CDR1 is DFQATT, CDR2 SNEGSKA, per germline (reference sequence). This CDR3 contains 13 residues. The chain's CDR3 is CSARVAATDTQCF. Written as DNA, the CDR3 is TGCAGTGCTAGAGTTGCCGCCACAGATACGCAGTGTTTC.

This clonotype was recorded at least ten times. The V gene is TRBV7-9, the J gene TRBJ2-3; D gene uncertain. Germline V gives CDR1 SEHNR, CDR2 FQNEAQ (reference sequence). This CDR3 has 15 residues. V shed 1 base and J shed 0 bases, with 8 bases lying between them. The DNA of the CDR3 is TGTGCCAGCAGCTTAGTTAAAGGGAGCACAGATACGCAGTATTTT. Translation: CASSLVKGSTDTQYF.